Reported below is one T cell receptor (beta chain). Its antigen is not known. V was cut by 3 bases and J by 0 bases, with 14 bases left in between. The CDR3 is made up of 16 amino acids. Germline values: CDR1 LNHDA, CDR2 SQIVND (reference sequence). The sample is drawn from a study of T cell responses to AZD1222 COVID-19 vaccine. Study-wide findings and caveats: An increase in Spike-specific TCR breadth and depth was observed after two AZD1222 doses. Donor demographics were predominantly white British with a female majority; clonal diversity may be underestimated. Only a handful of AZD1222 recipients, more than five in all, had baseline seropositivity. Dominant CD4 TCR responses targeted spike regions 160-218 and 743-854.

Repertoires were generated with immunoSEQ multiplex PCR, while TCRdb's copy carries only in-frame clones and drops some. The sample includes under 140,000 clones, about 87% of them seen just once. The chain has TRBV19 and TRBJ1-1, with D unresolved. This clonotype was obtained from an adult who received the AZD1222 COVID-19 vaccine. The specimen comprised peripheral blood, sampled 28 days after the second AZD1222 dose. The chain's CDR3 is CASSIPPGSMNTEAFF. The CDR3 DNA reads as TGTGCCAGTAGTATCCCGCCGGGGAGCATGAACACTGAAGCTTTCTTT.